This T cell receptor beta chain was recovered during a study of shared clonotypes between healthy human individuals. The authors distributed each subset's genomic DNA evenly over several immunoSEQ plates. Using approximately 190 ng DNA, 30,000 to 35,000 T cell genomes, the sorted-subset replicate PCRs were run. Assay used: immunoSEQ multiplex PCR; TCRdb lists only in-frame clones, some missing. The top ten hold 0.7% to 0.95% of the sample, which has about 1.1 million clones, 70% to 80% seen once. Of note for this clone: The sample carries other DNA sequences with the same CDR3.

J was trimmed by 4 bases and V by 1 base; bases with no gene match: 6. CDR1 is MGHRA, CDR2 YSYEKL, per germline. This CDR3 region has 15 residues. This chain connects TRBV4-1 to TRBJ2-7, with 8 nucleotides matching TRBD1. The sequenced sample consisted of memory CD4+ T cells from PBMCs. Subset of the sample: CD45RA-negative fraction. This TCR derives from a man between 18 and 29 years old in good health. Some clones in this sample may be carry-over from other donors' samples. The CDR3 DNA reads TGCGCCAGCAGCCAAGTACACGGGACAGGATACGAGCAGTACTTC. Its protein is CASSQVHGTGYEQYF.